The 11 T cell receptor beta chains in this list originate from one sample, sequenced in a study of control samples from healthy donors and cancer patients. Assay used: immunoSEQ multiplex PCR; TCRdb lists only in-frame clones, some missing. The data contain 150,000 to 200,000 clones, approximately 94% of them singletons. Material for sequencing was PBMCs. These TCRs come from a man in his fifties or sixties with colorectal cancer.

The V and J genes are TRBV30 and TRBJ1-2; possible D gene TRBD1, 6 bases. Trimming removed 0 bases at V and 2 bases at J, with 10 bases between. CDR1 and CDR2 (germline): GTSNPN, SVGIG (reference sequence). This CDR3 has 14 amino acids. CDR3 in DNA: TGTGCCTGGAGTGTGGGGGGCTCGAACTATGGCTACACCTTC. This translates into CAWSVGGSNYGYTF.

The J gene is TRBJ1-4, the V gene TRBV7-9; D unclear. The CDR3 has 14 residues. V was trimmed by 1 base and J by 3 bases, leaving 6 bases between them. CDR1 and CDR2 (germline): SEHNR, FQNEAQ (reference sequence). The CDR3 here is CASSLGQANEKLFF. CDR3 bases: TGTGCCAGCAGCTTAGGGCAGGCTAATGAAAAACTGTTTTTT.

The chain joins TRBV3-1 (or the pseudogene TRBV3-2) to TRBJ2-1; possibly TRBD1 for D (5 bases). Germline V CDR1 and CDR2: LGHDT, YNNKEL (reference sequence). Trimming removed 4 bases from V and 6 bases from J, with 10 bases in between. The CDR3 contains 13 residues. The CDR3 protein is CASSLQAGNEQFF. Here the CDR3 DNA reads TGTGCCAGCAGCCTACAGGCCGGCAATGAGCAGTTCTTC.

The rearrangement links TRBV7-9 to TRBJ1-2; no definite D call. Germline lookup yields CDR1 SEHNR and CDR2 FQNEAQ (reference sequence). Between the trimmed V and J ends, which lost 6 bases and 6 bases, there was a span of 17 bases. The CDR3 length is 14 residues. CDR3 region: CASRSNLYRDGYTF. CDR3 nucleotide sequence: TGTGCCAGCAGGTCGAATTTATATAGGGATGGCTACACCTTC.

This clone has just a few counts. The chain combines TRBV7-8 with TRBJ2-7, with 15 positions matching TRBD2. The CDR3 has 17 amino acids. J gave up 2 bases and V 3 bases, and 5 bases lay outside the gene matches. CDR1 and CDR2 from the germline V gene are SGHVS and FQNEAQ. The CDR3: CASSLGLAGGLPYEQYF. In DNA, the CDR3 is TGTGCCAGCAGCTTGGGACTAGCGGGGGGCCTCCCCTACGAGCAGTACTTC.

This chain connects TRBV4-1 to TRBJ1-1; D unresolved. The CDR3 runs 13 residues. Germline values: CDR1 MGHRA, CDR2 YSYEKL. Trimming cost V 3 bases and J 1 base, with 6 bases left between them. As DNA, the CDR3 is TGCGCCAGCAGCCACCCAAGGAACACTGAAGCTTTCTTT. It translates to CASSHPRNTEAFF.

This clone was counted once. This chain joins TRBV11-3 and TRBJ1-3; 8 bases are a match to TRBD1. V lost 4 bases and J lost 4; bases outside the gene matches: 6. CDR1 and CDR2 from the germline V gene are SGHNT and YENEEA. This CDR3 has 15 amino acids. The DNA for the CDR3 is TGTGCCAGCAGCTCGGACAGGGCCGTCGGAAACACCATATATTTT. Its protein is CASSSDRAVGNTIYF.

The V call is TRBV6-6, the J call TRBJ2-5; tentative D call: TRBD1 (6 bases). Trimming stripped 2 bases from V and 5 bases from J, with 15 bases between. The CDR3 runs to 15 residues. In germline, CDR1 is MNHNY, CDR2 SVGAGI (reference sequence). CDR3 sequence reads: CASSYMSGAGETQYF. The DNA of the CDR3 is TGTGCCAGCAGTTACATGTCAGGGGCCGGGGAGACCCAGTACTTC.

This chain connects TRBV30 to TRBJ2-7, with D possibly being TRBD1 (6 bases). The ends were cut back, 2 bases at V and 6 bases at J, with 14 bases in the middle. The V gene's germline CDR1 is GTSNPN and CDR2 SVGIG (reference sequence). This CDR3 spans 13 amino acids. The CDR3 sequence: CAWSPLGHGEQYF. CDR3 in DNA: TGTGCCTGGAGTCCCCTGGGACACGGCGAGCAGTACTTC.

This clone is a singleton in its sample. The V gene is TRBV4-2, the J gene TRBJ2-3, with D perhaps given as TRBD1 or TRBD2 (5 bases each). Trimming shortened V by 0 bases and J by 0 bases, and 7 bases separated the two germline ends. CDR3 length equals 15 residues. Germline V gene lookup returns CDR1 LGHNA and CDR2 YNFKEQ. CDR3: CASSQDGGSTDTQYF. The CDR3 DNA is TGTGCCAGCAGCCAAGATGGGGGTAGCACAGATACGCAGTATTTT.

The chain employs TRBV18 and TRBJ2-5; D ambiguous. Trimming shortened V by 1 base and J by 2 bases, and 14 bases separated the two germline ends. This CDR3 has 16 amino acids. Germline V lookup: CDR1 KGHSH, CDR2 LQKENI. The CDR3 is CASSPRVGPGQETQYF. The DNA of the CDR3 is TGTGCCAGCTCACCACGAGTAGGCCCCGGACAAGAGACCCAGTACTTC.